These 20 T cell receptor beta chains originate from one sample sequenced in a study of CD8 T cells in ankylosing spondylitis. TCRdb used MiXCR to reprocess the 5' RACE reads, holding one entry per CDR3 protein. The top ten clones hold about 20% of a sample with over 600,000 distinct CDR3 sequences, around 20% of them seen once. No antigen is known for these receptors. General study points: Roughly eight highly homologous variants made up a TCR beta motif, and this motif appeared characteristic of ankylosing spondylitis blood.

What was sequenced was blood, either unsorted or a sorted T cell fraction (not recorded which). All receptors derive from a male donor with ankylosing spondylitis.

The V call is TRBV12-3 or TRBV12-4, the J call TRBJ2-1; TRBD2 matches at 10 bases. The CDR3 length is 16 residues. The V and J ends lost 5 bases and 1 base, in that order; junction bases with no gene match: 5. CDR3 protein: CASSVRTSGSYNEQFF. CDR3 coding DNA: TGTGCCAGCAGTGTCCGGACTAGCGGTTCCTACAATGAGCAGTTCTTC.

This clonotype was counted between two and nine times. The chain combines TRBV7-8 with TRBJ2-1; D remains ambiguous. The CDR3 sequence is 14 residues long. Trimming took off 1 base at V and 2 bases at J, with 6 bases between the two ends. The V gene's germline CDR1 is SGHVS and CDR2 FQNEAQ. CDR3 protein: CASSLELPYNEQFF. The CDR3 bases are TGTGCCAGCAGCTTAGAACTACCCTACAATGAGCAGTTCTTC.

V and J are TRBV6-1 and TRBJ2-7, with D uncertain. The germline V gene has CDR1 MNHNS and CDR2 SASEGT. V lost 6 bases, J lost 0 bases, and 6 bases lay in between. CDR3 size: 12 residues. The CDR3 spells CASSAASYEQYF. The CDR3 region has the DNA TGTGCCAGCAGCGCCGCCTCCTACGAGCAGTACTTC.

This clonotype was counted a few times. The CDR3 loop reads CASRPGSGGSPLHF. The CDR3 coding sequence is TGTGCCAGCCGTCCCGGGTCGGGGGGTTCACCCCTCCACTTT. V is TRBV12-3 or TRBV12-4 and J is TRBJ1-6; D is possibly TRBD1 (5 bases). The V end was cut by 8 bases, the J end by 9 bases, with 17 bases between. The CDR3 consists of 14 residues.

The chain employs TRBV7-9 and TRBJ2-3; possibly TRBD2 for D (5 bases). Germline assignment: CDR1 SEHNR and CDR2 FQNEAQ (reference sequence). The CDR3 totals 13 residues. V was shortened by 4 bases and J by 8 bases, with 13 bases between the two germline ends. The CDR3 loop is CASSWRTQSTQYF. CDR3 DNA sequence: TGTGCCAGCAGCTGGAGGACCCAGAGTACGCAGTATTTT.

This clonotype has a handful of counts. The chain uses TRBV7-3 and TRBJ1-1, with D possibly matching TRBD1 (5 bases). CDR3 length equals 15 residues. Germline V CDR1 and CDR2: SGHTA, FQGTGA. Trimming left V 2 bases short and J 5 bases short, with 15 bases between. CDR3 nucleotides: TGTGCCAGCAGCTTATCCTCCGCAGGGTCTACTGAAGCTTTCTTT. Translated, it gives CASSLSSAGSTEAFF.

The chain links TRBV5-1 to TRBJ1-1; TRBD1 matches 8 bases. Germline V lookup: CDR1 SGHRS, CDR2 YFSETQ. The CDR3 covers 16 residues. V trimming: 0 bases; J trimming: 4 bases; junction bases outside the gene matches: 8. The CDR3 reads CASSLAEGGQATEAFF. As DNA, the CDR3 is TGCGCCAGCAGCTTGGCCGAGGGGGGACAGGCCACTGAAGCTTTCTTT.

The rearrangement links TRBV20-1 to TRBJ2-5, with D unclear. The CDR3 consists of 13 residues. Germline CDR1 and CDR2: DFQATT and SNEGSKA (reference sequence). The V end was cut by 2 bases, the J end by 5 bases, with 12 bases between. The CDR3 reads CSARSLRFETQYF. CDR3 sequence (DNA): TGCAGTGCTAGAAGTTTGCGGTTCGAGACCCAGTACTTC.

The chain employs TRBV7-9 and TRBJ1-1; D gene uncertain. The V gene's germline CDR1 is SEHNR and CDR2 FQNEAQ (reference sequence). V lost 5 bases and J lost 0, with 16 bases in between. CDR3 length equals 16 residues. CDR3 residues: CASSLGIGTMNTEAFF. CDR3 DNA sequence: TGTGCCAGCAGCCTTGGTATAGGTACCATGAACACTGAAGCTTTCTTT.

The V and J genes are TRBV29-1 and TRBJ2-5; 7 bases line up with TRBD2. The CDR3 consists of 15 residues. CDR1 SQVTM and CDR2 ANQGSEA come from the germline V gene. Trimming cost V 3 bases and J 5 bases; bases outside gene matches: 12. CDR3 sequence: CSVDLGREYTETQYF. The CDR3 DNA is TGCAGCGTTGATTTGGGGCGGGAGTATACGGAGACCCAGTACTTC.

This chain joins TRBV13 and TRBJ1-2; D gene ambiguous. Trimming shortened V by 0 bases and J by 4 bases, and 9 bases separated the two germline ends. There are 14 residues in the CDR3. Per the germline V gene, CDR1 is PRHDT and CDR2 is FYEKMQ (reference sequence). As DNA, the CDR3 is TGTGCCAGCAGCTTAGGCCTTAGGAGCTATGGCTACACCTTC. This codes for CASSLGLRSYGYTF.

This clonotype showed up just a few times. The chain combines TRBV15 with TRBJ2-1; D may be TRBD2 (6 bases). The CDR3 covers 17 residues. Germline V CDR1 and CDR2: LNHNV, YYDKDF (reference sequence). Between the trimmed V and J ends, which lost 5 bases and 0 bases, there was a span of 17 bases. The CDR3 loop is CATSRPSGDFSYNEQFF. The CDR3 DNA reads TGTGCCACCAGCCGCCCCTCGGGAGATTTCTCCTACAATGAGCAGTTCTTC.

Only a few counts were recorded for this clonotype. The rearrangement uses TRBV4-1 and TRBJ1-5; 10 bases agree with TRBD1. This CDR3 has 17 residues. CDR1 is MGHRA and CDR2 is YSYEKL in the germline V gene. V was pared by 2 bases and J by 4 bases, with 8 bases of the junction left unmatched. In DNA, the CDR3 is TGCGCCAGCAGCCAACCCCGTGACAGGGGGCGAAATCAGCCCCAGCATTTT. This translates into CASSQPRDRGRNQPQHF.

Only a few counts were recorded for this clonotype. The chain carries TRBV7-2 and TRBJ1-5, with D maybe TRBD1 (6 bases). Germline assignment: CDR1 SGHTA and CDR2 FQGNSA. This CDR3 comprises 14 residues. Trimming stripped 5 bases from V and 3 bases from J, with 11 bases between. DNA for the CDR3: TGTGCCAGCAGCAAGCAGGGGATCAATCAGCCCCAGCATTTT. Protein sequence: CASSKQGINQPQHF.

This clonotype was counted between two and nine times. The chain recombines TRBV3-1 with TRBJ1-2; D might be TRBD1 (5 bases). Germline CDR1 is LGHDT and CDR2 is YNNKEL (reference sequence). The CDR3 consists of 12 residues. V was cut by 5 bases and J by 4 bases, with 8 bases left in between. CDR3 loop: CASSAGTYGYTF. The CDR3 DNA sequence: TGTGCCAGCAGCGCGGGGACCTATGGCTACACCTTC.

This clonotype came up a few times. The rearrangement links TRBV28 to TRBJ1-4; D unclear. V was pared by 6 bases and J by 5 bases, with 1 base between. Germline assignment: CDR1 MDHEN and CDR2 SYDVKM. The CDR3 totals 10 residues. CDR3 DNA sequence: TGTGCCAGCAGAAATGAAAAACTGTTTTTT. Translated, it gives CASRNEKLFF.

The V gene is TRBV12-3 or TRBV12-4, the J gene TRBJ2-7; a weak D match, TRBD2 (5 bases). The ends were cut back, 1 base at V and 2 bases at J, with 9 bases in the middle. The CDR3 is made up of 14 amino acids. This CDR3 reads CASSLGAGTYEQYF. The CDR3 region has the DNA TGTGCCAGCAGTTTAGGGGCCGGGACCTACGAGCAGTACTTC.

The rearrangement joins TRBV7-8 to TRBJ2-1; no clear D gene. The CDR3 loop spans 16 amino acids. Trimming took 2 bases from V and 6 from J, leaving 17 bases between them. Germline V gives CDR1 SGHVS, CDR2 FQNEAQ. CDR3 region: CASSLFGFDVGNEQFF. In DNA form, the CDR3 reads TGTGCCAGCAGCTTATTCGGATTTGATGTGGGCAATGAGCAGTTCTTC.

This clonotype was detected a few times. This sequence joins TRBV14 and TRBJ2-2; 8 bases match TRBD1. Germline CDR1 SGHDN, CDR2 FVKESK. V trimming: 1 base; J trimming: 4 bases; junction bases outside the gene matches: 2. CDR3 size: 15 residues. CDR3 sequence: CASSQGTGPTGELFF. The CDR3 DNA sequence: TGTGCCAGCAGCCAAGGGACAGGGCCCACCGGGGAGCTGTTTTTT.

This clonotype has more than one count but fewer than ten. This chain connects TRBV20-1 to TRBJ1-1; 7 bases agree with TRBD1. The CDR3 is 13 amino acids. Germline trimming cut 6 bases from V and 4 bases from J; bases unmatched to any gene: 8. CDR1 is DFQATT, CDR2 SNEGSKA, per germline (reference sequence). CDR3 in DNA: TGCAGTGCCCCGACAGGGTTTAGCACTGAAGCTTTCTTT. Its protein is CSAPTGFSTEAFF.